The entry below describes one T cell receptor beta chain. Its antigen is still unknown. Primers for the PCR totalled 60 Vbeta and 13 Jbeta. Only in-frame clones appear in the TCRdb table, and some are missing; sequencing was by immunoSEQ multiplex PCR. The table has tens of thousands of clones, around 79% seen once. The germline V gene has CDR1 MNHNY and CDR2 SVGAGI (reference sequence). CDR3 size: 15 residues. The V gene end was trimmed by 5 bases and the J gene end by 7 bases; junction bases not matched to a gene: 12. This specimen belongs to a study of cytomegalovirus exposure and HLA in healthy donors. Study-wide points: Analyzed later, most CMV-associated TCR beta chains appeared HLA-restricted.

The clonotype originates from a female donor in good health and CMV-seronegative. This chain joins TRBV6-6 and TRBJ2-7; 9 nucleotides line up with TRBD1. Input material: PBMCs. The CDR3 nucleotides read TGTGCCAGCAGTCCCCCCCGGGACAGGGTGGGTGAGCAGTACTTC. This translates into CASSPPRDRVGEQYF.